This TCR beta chain was documented in a study of lymphopenia after photon versus proton radiotherapy (dated by TCRdb to between 2018 and 2020). With respect to the entire study: In patients with gastrointestinal tumors who developed high-grade lymphopenia, the study compared the immunological effects of photon radiation therapy with those of proton radiation therapy. The cohort comprised more than 15 patients with gastrointestinal tumors who received either photon or proton therapy and then developed lymphopenia. The goal of the study was to characterize the differences between the two radiation modalities in how they affect the immune system.

Libraries were constructed by the immunoSEQ multiplex PCR assay. T cell repertoires were profiled by deep sequencing of rearranged TCR beta loci, alongside multiparametric flow cytometry. This is the immuneACCESS table as TCRdb keeps it, with only in-frame sequences that have V and J called. A part of the clones is gone; compared with another copy, unresolved V genes explain less than half, and the rest is unexplained. Counted in this sample were some 44,000 clones; over 75% of them appeared once. Roughly a quarter of the sample rests with the top ten. The CDR3 sequence holds 13 residues, the cysteine and phenylalanine included. Kept here is only the CDR3 DNA, which spans 39 bases and is read in frame from base 1. CDR1 SGHVS and CDR2 FQNEAQ were looked up in the germline V gene. Trimming removed 7 bases from V and 7 bases from J; the gene matches leave 7 bases unexplained. The paper as a whole reports these results and caveats: During treatment, patients who received photon therapy lost naive T cells and TCR diversity and gained effector/memory populations, whereas patients who received proton therapy remained relatively stable. The survival association was assessed only in patients who died, and better survival with proton therapy was presented by the authors as a possibility rather than a demonstrated result. Once the lymphocyte count had reached its nadir, the repertoires of photon-treated patients showed oligoclonal expansion, particularly of CD8+ Temra cells, and this expansion drove the decline in diversity. Among patients across the cohort who died, overall survival time showed an inverse correlation with a larger post-nadir drop in TCR diversity.

To note about this clone: The antigen it binds to is not known. No per-base quality is available; no much larger clone lies one base away.

The clonotype was recovered from a woman aged 70 to 79 with pancreatic cancer. The V and J genes are TRBV7-8 and TRBJ2-1; 7 of the junction bases match TRBD2. The sequencing here drew on peripheral blood, taken from a patient treated with proton-based radiotherapy. Here is the DNA: TGTGCCAGCACCCAAGCGGGACTTAATGAGCAGTTCTTC. Translated, this is CASTQAGLNEQFF.